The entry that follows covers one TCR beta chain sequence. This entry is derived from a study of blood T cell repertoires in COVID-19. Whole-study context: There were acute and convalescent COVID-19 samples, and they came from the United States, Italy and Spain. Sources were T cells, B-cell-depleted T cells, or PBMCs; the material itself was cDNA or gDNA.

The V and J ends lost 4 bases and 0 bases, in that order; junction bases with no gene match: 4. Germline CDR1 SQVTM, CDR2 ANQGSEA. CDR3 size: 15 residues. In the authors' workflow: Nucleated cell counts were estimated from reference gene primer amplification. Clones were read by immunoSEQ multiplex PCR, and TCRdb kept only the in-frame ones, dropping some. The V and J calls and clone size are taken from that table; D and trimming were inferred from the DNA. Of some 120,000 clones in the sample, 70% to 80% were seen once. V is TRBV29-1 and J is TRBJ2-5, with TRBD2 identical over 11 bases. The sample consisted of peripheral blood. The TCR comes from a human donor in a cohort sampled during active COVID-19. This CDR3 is CSVALLAGDQETQYF. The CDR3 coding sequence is TGCAGCGTTGCGTTACTAGCGGGGGACCAAGAGACCCAGTACTTC.